Each of the 18 T cell receptor beta chains below was sequenced from the same sample in a study of memory CD4+ T cells and cytomegalovirus serostatus. The repertoire was sequenced with immunoSEQ multiplex PCR; TCRdb's copy has only in-frame clones and lacks some. The data show some 46,000 clones, roughly 80% seen once. The sort gate was single viable CD3+CD4+CD8-CD45RO+ cells for memory CD4+ T cells. The sample consisted of memory CD4+ T cells from blood. The origin of the receptors is an adult in good health and CMV-seronegative.

The genes are TRBV28 and TRBJ2-2; D is ambiguous. The CDR3 runs to 15 residues. Trimming took off 8 bases at V and 5 bases at J, with 18 bases between the two ends. Germline CDR1 and CDR2: MDHEN and SYDVKM. In DNA, the CDR3 is TGTGCCAGCTGGACGGGCCTGGGCGGAACCGGGGAGCTGTTTTTT. This codes for CASWTGLGGTGELFF.

CDR3 sequence reads: CASSRTGRNEKLFF. The DNA of the CDR3 is TGTGCCAGCAGTCGGACGGGACGTAATGAAAAACTGTTTTTT. This sequence joins TRBV2 and TRBJ1-4, with D possibly TRBD1 on 5 matching bases. Trimming took off 5 bases at V and 4 bases at J, with 11 bases between the two ends. The CDR3 is 14 residues long. CDR1 is SNHLY and CDR2 is FYNNEI in the germline V gene.

The J gene is TRBJ1-2, the V gene TRBV6-6, with 10 nucleotides matching TRBD1. V lost 5 bases, J lost 8 bases, and 11 bases stayed unmatched. The CDR3 runs 15 residues. Germline V CDR1 and CDR2: MNHNY, SVGAGI (reference sequence). Written as DNA, the CDR3 is TGTGCCAGCAGTGGTCCCGGGACAGGGGTTAGGGGCTACACCTTC. It specifies CASSGPGTGVRGYTF.

The chain couples TRBV5-5 to TRBJ1-5; D perhaps matches TRBD1 (6 bases). In germline, CDR1 is SGHKS, CDR2 YYEKEE (reference sequence). With 1 base removed from V and 4 bases from J, the gap between germline ends came to 12 bases. The CDR3 length is 15 residues. CDR3 residues: CASSLHFGQNQPQHF. In DNA, the CDR3 is TGTGCCAGCAGCTTGCATTTTGGACAGAATCAGCCCCAGCATTTT.

The chain combines TRBV2 with TRBJ1-4; 7 bases are a match to TRBD1. The length of the CDR3 is 13 residues. The germline V gene encodes CDR1 SNHLY and CDR2 FYNNEI. After removal of 6 bases from V and 8 bases from J, the junction contained 6 bases not matched to a gene. This CDR3 reads CASRDDRAEKLFF. Written as DNA, the CDR3 is TGTGCCAGCAGGGACGACAGGGCCGAAAAACTGTTTTTT.

This clone has a handful of counts. The CDR3 is CASSTQGVDGYTF. The CDR3 DNA sequence: TGTGCCAGCAGTACCCAGGGAGTGGATGGCTACACCTTC. The chain is built from TRBV6-6 and TRBJ1-2; maybe TRBD1 (5 bases). The CDR3 length is 13 residues. Germline V CDR1 and CDR2: MNHNY, SVGAGI (reference sequence). Trimming left V 5 bases short and J 6 bases short, with 13 bases between.

The chain links TRBV5-5 to TRBJ2-7; 7 bases are shared with TRBD2. The CDR3 consists of 16 residues. V shed 0 bases and J 2 bases; nucleotides not matched to a gene: 8. CDR1 is SGHKS, CDR2 YYEKEE, per germline (reference sequence). In nucleotides, the CDR3 is TGTGCCAGCAGCTTGGGGCCCGGGGGGATGCCCTACGAGCAGTACTTC. This gives the protein CASSLGPGGMPYEQYF.

This clone was seen only once. The chain is built from TRBV19 and TRBJ2-1; no clear D gene. Germline CDR1 and CDR2: LNHDA and SQIVND (reference sequence). The V end was cut by 7 bases, the J end by 9 bases, with 22 bases between. The CDR3 is 15 residues long. CDR3 sequence: CASTRQAYGWGEQFF. The CDR3 DNA is TGTGCCAGTACCCGGCAGGCCTACGGGTGGGGTGAGCAGTTCTTC.

The chain employs TRBV27 and TRBJ2-2; 9 bases align to TRBD1. V lost 5 bases and J lost 2; bases outside the gene matches: 9. This CDR3 spans 17 amino acids. CDR1 is MNHEY and CDR2 is SMNVEV in the germline V gene (reference sequence). CDR3: CASSPDRGQGNTGELFF. The CDR3 nucleotides read TGTGCCAGCAGTCCCGACAGGGGACAGGGCAACACCGGGGAGCTGTTTTTT.

This sequence joins TRBV9 and TRBJ2-1, with D tentatively TRBD2 (6 bases). This CDR3 has 17 amino acids. The ends were cut back, 2 bases at V and 6 bases at J, with 21 bases in the middle. CDR1 is SGDLS and CDR2 is YYNGEE in the germline V gene. The CDR3 region is CASSVDLLSGVVNEQFF. CDR3 nucleotides: TGTGCCAGCAGCGTCGACCTCTTGTCGGGGGTCGTCAATGAGCAGTTCTTC. Based on the CDR3 plus reference TRBV9 and TRBJ2-1, the full variable domain is DSGVTQTPKHLITATGQRVTLRCSPRSGDLSVYWYQQSLDQGLQFLIQYYNGEERAKGNILERFSAQQFPDLHSELNLSSLELGDSALYFCASSVDLLSGVVNEQFFGPGTRLTVL.

The chain couples TRBV5-6 to TRBJ1-4; D remains unclear. CDR1 SGHDT and CDR2 YYEEEE come from the germline V gene. The CDR3 has 15 amino acids. V was trimmed by 4 bases and J by 3 bases, leaving 13 bases between them. The DNA of the CDR3 is TGTGCCAGCAGCCCGCAACGGGCCCCTAATGAAAAACTGTTTTTT. Amino acids: CASSPQRAPNEKLFF.

CDR3 protein: CASSLEYDPRETQYF. The DNA of the CDR3 is TGTGCCAGCAGCTTAGAGTACGATCCCCGAGAGACCCAGTACTTC. The chain links TRBV7-9 to TRBJ2-5; D not resolved. CDR3 size: 15 residues. The V and J ends lost 1 base and 4 bases respectively, with 13 bases between them. Germline V gene sequence: CDR1 SEHNR, CDR2 FQNEAQ (reference sequence).

Comments on this clone: Other DNA sequences within the sample encode an identical CDR3. This chain uses TRBV7-3 with TRBJ2-3; D is ambiguous. In germline, CDR1 is SGHTA, CDR2 FQGTGA. Between the trimmed V and J ends, which lost 5 bases and 0 bases, there was a span of 9 bases. This CDR3 is built from 14 residues. In nucleotides, the CDR3 is TGTGCCAGCAGCCTGCTGGGCAGCACAGATACGCAGTATTTT. As protein: CASSLLGSTDTQYF.

CDR3 DNA: TGTGCCAGCAGTGGGTGGGTCTGGGAGACCCAGTACTTC. Protein sequence: CASSGWVWETQYF. The gene calls are TRBV2 and TRBJ2-5; D remains ambiguous. CDR3 length: 13 residues. V dropped 4 bases and J dropped 5 bases, with 11 bases sitting between them. Per the germline V gene, CDR1 is SNHLY and CDR2 is FYNNEI. Complete variable domain (other parts from reference TRBV2 and TRBJ2-5): EPEVTQTPSHQVTQMGQEVILRCVPISNHLYFYWYRQILGQKVEFLVSFYNNEISEKSEIFDDQFSVERPDGSNFTLKIRSTKLEDSAMYFCASSGWVWETQYFGPGTRLLVL.

To note about this clone: Germline and junction disagree at one end, which may indicate a read error. The chain links TRBV7-3 to TRBJ2-6; no firm D call. Germline CDR1 SGHTA, CDR2 FQGTGA. This CDR3 has 14 residues. DNA for the CDR3: TGTGCCAACAGCTTGGGCTCTGGGGCCAACGTCCTGACTTTC. Protein sequence: CANSLGSGANVLTF.

This chain joins TRBV5-6 and TRBJ1-5; D is undetermined. The ends were cut back, 1 base at V and 3 bases at J, with 2 bases in the middle. In germline, CDR1 is SGHDT, CDR2 YYEEEE. This CDR3 is built from 12 residues. In DNA, the CDR3 is TGTGCCAGCAGCTTGTTCAATCAGCCCCAGCATTTT. This translates into CASSLFNQPQHF.

V usage is TRBV7-9 and J usage is TRBJ1-4; a weak D match, TRBD1 (5 bases). CDR1 and CDR2 from the germline V gene are SEHNR and FQNEAQ (reference sequence). The V gene lost 7 bases and the J gene lost 3 bases, with 18 bases spanning the gap. The CDR3 totals 16 residues. CDR3 bases: TGTGCCAGCATCCCGTGGGGGGGTTTGGCTAATGAAAAACTGTTTTTT. This sequence encodes CASIPWGGLANEKLFF. The complete variable domain, with remaining parts taken from reference TRBV7-9 and TRBJ1-4, reads DTGVSQNPRHKITKRGQNVTFRCDPISEHNRLYWYRQTLGQGPEFLTYFQNEAQLEKSRLLSDRFSAERPKGSFSTLEIQRTEQGDSAMYLCASIPWGGLANEKLFFGSGTQLSVL.

V gene TRBV6-6 combines with J gene TRBJ1-1; 7 bases fit TRBD1. The CDR3 loop spans 16 amino acids. The trim removed 5 bases at V and 1 base at J, leaving 10 bases unmatched. Germline V gene sequence: CDR1 MNHNY, CDR2 SVGAGI (reference sequence). CDR3 nucleotide sequence: TGTGCCAGCAGTGGGGGACAGCTCCGGAAGAACACTGAAGCTTTCTTT. Encoded protein: CASSGGQLRKNTEAFF.